This T cell receptor (beta chain) was captured by sequencing in a study of blood T cell repertoires in COVID-19. Overall study context: Whether acute or convalescent, the COVID-19 samples came from the United States, Italy and Spain.

Profiled with immunoSEQ multiplex PCR; TCRdb holds only in-frame clones, not every one. The sample has around 220,000 clones; over 80% are singletons. CDR1 and CDR2 from the germline V gene are MNHEY and SVGAGI. CDR3 length: 15 residues. The germline V and J ends were trimmed by 6 bases and 7 bases, with 16 bases remaining between them. Sequencing was performed on peripheral blood. The chain combines TRBV6-5 with TRBJ1-6; possibly TRBD1 for D (6 bases). The origin of this receptor is a human donor in a cohort sampled during active COVID-19. The CDR3 bases are TGTGCCAGCAGGACACGACAGGTTGTGAATTCACCCCTCCACTTT. Translating it yields CASRTRQVVNSPLHF.